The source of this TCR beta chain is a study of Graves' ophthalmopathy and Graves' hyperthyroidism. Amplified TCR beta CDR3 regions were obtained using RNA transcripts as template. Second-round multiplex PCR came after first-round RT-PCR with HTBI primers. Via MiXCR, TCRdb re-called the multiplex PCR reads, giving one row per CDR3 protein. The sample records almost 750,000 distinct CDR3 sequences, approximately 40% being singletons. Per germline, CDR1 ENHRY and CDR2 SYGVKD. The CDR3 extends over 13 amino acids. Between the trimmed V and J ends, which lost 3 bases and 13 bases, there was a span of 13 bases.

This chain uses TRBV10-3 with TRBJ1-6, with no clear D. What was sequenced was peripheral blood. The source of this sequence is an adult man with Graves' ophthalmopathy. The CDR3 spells CAISETRESPLHF. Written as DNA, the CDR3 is TGTGCCATCAGTGAAACAAGGGAATCCCCCCTCCACTTT.